A single sample gave rise to the 19 T cell receptor beta chains below, sequenced in a study of CD8+CD57+ T cells in acquired aplastic anemia. TCR beta VDJ combinations and CDR3 sequences were profiled from genomic DNA. A single record per CDR3 protein comes from TCRdb applying MiXCR to the reads. Counted here are 450,000 to 600,000 distinct CDR3 sequences, around 30% occurring once; the ten biggest clones make up around 0.82%. Patients chosen for sequencing had shown CD8+CD57+ cell expansion by flow cytometry. Sequences were obtained from sorted CD4+, CD8+, or CD8+CD57+ T cells (not recorded which) from PBMCs. Receptor source: a human donor with aplastic anemia.

This clonotype came up a few times. The chain recombines TRBV19 with TRBJ1-2; maybe TRBD1 (5 bases). The germline V and J ends were trimmed by 3 bases and 0 bases, with 11 bases remaining between them. The V gene's germline CDR1 is LNHDA and CDR2 SQIVND (reference sequence). The CDR3 extends over 15 amino acids. CDR3 nucleotide sequence: TGTGCCAGTAGTATGGGACTCAAAGCTAACTATGGCTACACCTTC. Encoded protein: CASSMGLKANYGYTF. Full variable domain (outside the CDR3, taken from reference TRBV19 and TRBJ1-2): DGGITQSPKYLFRKEGQNVTLSCEQNLNHDAMYWYRQDPGQGLRLIYYSQIVNDFQKGDIAEGYSVSREKKESFPLTVTSAQKNPTAFYLCASSMGLKANYGYTFGSGTRLTVV.

The J gene is TRBJ1-5, the V gene TRBV15, with unresolved D. The germline CDR1 and CDR2 sequences are LNHNV and YYDKDF (reference sequence). Trimming took 0 bases from V and 7 from J, leaving 16 bases between them. The CDR3 loop spans 16 amino acids. The CDR3 here is CATSRDYLGDGQPQHF. The DNA of the CDR3 is TGTGCCACCAGCAGAGATTATTTGGGAGACGGGCAGCCCCAGCATTTT.

This clonotype was observed at least ten times. This rearrangement joins TRBV10-1 to TRBJ1-1; D ambiguous. The V and J ends lost 6 bases and 5 bases respectively, with 19 bases between them. Germline CDR1 WNHNN, CDR2 SYGVQD (reference sequence). The CDR3 has 15 residues. The CDR3 region has the DNA TGCGCCAGCAGCCCCTCGGGTGGTGGGATAACTGAAGCTTTCTTT. Its translation: CASSPSGGGITEAFF.

This clonotype was counted a single time. The V call is TRBV20-1, the J call TRBJ2-5; D is undetermined. Trimming stripped 5 bases from V and 0 bases from J, with 7 bases between. Germline values: CDR1 DFQATT, CDR2 SNEGSKA (reference sequence). The length of the CDR3 is 12 residues. DNA of the CDR3: TGCAGTGCTGACCGTAACCAAGAGACCCAGTACTTC. This codes for CSADRNQETQYF.

At least ten counts were recorded for this clonotype. The CDR3 nucleotides are TGTGCCAGTAGTATGACCGGGACAGGGAAGGGCTACACCTTC. Its translation: CASSMTGTGKGYTF. V and J are TRBV19 and TRBJ1-2; 9 bases agree with TRBD1. After removal of 3 bases from V and 8 bases from J, the junction contained 7 bases not matched to a gene. The CDR3 is 14 amino acids. Germline V gene sequence: CDR1 LNHDA, CDR2 SQIVND (reference sequence).

Points on this clonotype: Likely a read error: the CDR3 ends without its conserved phenylalanine or tryptophan. The chain carries TRBV12-3 or TRBV12-4 and TRBJ2-3, with 7 bases identical to TRBD1. The CDR3 totals 15 residues. With 6 bases clipped from V and 0 bases from J, the junction kept 6 bases outside the gene matches. The CDR3 protein is CASSPGQPSTDTQYS. Written as DNA, the CDR3 is TGTGCCAGCAGCCCGGGACAGCCTAGCACAGATACGCAGTATTCT.

This clonotype was observed a few times. The chain links TRBV9 to TRBJ2-2; 10 nucleotides agree with TRBD2. This CDR3 spans 15 amino acids. Germline CDR1 is SGDLS and CDR2 is YYNGEE. V gave up 3 bases and J gave up 7 bases; unmatched junction bases: 6. CDR3 loop: CASSGQRGGVGELFF. Here the CDR3 DNA reads TGTGCCAGCAGCGGCCAGCGGGGGGGCGTCGGGGAGCTGTTTTTT.

This clonotype was seen a few times. The chain has TRBV19 and TRBJ1-2; 9 nucleotides agree with TRBD1. There are 15 residues in the CDR3. With 5 bases clipped from V and 4 bases from J, the junction kept 8 bases outside the gene matches. The germline V gene encodes CDR1 LNHDA and CDR2 SQIVND (reference sequence). CDR3 sequence reads: CASSPQGQGFYGYTF. CDR3 nucleotides: TGTGCCAGTAGTCCTCAGGGACAGGGATTCTATGGCTACACCTTC. The whole variable domain, remainder taken from reference TRBV19 and TRBJ1-2, is DGGITQSPKYLFRKEGQNVTLSCEQNLNHDAMYWYRQDPGQGLRLIYYSQIVNDFQKGDIAEGYSVSREKKESFPLTVTSAQKNPTAFYLCASSPQGQGFYGYTFGSGTRLTVV.

This clonotype was recorded at least ten times. In DNA form, the CDR3 reads TGCGCCAGCAGCTTGGCCGGGGACACAGACTATGGCTACACCTTC. This gives the protein CASSLAGDTDYGYTF. The gene calls are TRBV5-1 and TRBJ1-2, with a weak D call TRBD1 (6 bases). V was shortened by 0 bases and J by 3 bases, with 12 bases between the two germline ends. The germline V gene has CDR1 SGHRS and CDR2 YFSETQ. There are 15 residues in the CDR3.

This chain joins TRBV11-2 and TRBJ2-7, with D perhaps matching TRBD1 (5 bases). This CDR3 region has 14 residues. Trimming stripped 8 bases from V and 2 bases from J, with 16 bases between. Germline assignment: CDR1 SGHAT and CDR2 FQNNGV. CDR3 in amino acids: CASRSLGATYEQYF. CDR3 in DNA: TGTGCCAGCCGCAGTTTAGGGGCGACCTACGAGCAGTACTTC. Full variable domain (missing parts from reference TRBV11-2 and TRBJ2-7): EAGVAQSPRYKIIEKRQSVAFWCNPISGHATLYWYQQILGQGPKLLIQFQNNGVVDDSQLPKDRFSAERLKGVDSTLKIQPAKLEDSAVYLCASRSLGATYEQYFGPGTRLTVT.

This CDR3 reads CASSDSGQGGTEAFF. As DNA, the CDR3 is TGTGCCAGCAGTGACTCTGGGCAGGGTGGGACTGAAGCTTTCTTT. This chain connects TRBV2 to TRBJ1-1; D is possibly TRBD1 (5 bases). The V end lost 3 bases, the J end lost 5 bases, and 16 bases lay between the germline ends. CDR1 is SNHLY, CDR2 FYNNEI, per germline. The CDR3 consists of 15 residues.

V and J are TRBV25-1 and TRBJ2-1; D might be TRBD2 (5 bases). CDR3 length equals 12 residues. The V end lost 6 bases, the J end lost 10 bases, and 13 bases lay between the germline ends. Looked up from germline, CDR1 is MGHDK and CDR2 is SYGVNS. The CDR3 sequence: CASSRLGSEQFF. The CDR3 DNA reads as TGTGCCAGCAGCCGTCTTGGGAGCGAGCAGTTCTTC.

With regard to this clonotype: Being one base from a much bigger clone, this may be a read error. V and J are TRBV10-3 and TRBJ2-4; 11 bases line up with TRBD2. The CDR3 is 18 residues long. CDR1 and CDR2 (germline): ENHRY, SYGVKD. The trim removed 0 bases at V and 0 bases at J, leaving 4 bases unmatched. The CDR3, as DNA: TGTGCCATCAGTGAGTCCACTAGCGGGAGTTCAGCCAAAAACATTCAGTACTTC. Amino acid sequence: CAISESTSGSSAKNIQYF.

This clonotype was seen at least ten times. The CDR3 DNA is TGTGCCAGCAGTGAACTCGGGCGCGCTCGGGCTTTCTTT. It yields the protein CASSELGRARAFF. The V gene is TRBV2, the J gene TRBJ1-1, with no clear D. Per germline, CDR1 SNHLY and CDR2 FYNNEI. The CDR3 has 13 residues. V gave up 2 bases and J gave up 11 bases, with 15 bases separating them.

The sample holds a few counts of this clonotype. The chain is built from TRBV5-1 and TRBJ2-2; 8 bases fit TRBD1. This CDR3 region has 16 residues. Per the germline V gene, CDR1 is SGHRS and CDR2 is YFSETQ. V was clipped by 2 bases and J by 7 bases; unmatched bases: 10. The CDR3 spells CASSLGQGGTVGELFF. The CDR3 nucleotides read TGCGCCAGCAGCTTAGGACAGGGAGGTACAGTCGGGGAGCTGTTTTTT.

This sequence joins TRBV6-1 and TRBJ1-5; possibly TRBD1 for D (5 bases). This CDR3 spans 15 amino acids. Germline CDR1 reads MNHNS; CDR2 reads SASEGT. V was trimmed by 6 bases and J by 5 bases, leaving 17 bases between them. Written as DNA, the CDR3 is TGTGCCAGCAGCGCAGCAGGGTCTGGGGATCAGCCCCAGCATTTT. Translating gives CASSAAGSGDQPQHF.

This clonotype was observed at least ten times. The V gene is TRBV7-2, the J gene TRBJ1-1, with 8 bases lining up with TRBD1. With 4 bases clipped from V and 1 base from J, the junction kept 5 bases outside the gene matches. Germline V CDR1 and CDR2: SGHTA, FQGNSA. The CDR3 is made up of 15 amino acids. The CDR3 nucleotides read TGTGCCAGCAGCTACGGGGACAGGAAGAACACTGAAGCTTTCTTT. Encoded protein: CASSYGDRKNTEAFF.

This clonotype was detected only a few times. Since a much larger clone is just one base distant, this may be a read error. The rearrangement uses TRBV15 and TRBJ2-1; 8 bases map to TRBD1. V trimming: 3 bases; J trimming: 5 bases; junction bases outside the gene matches: 9. CDR3 size: 16 residues. Germline V gives CDR1 LNHNV, CDR2 YYDKDF (reference sequence). Written as DNA, the CDR3 is TGTGCCACCAGCAGGGAACCCGACAGGGGCCACAATGAGCAGTTCTTC. This gives the protein CATSREPDRGHNEQFF. Filled out from reference TRBV15 and TRBJ2-1, the complete variable domain reads DAMVIQNPRYQVTQFGKPVTLSCSQTLNHNVMYWYQQKSSQAPKLLFHYYDKDFNNEADTPDNFQSRRPNTSFCFLDIRSPGLGDTAMYLCATSREPDRGHNEQFFGPGTRLTVL.

The rearrangement uses TRBV9 and TRBJ2-3, with 9 positions matching TRBD2. The CDR3 is made up of 18 amino acids. Germline-derived CDR1 and CDR2 are SGDLS and YYNGEE. The J segment lost 4 bases and the V segment lost 3 bases, leaving 15 bases of the junction unmatched. This CDR3 is CASSGRRGHSGRADTQYF. DNA of the CDR3: TGTGCCAGCAGCGGAAGGCGTGGTCATAGCGGGAGAGCAGATACGCAGTATTTT.